Presented here are 18 T cell receptor beta chains from one specimen sequenced in a study of breast tumors, draining lymph nodes, adjacent tissues. The lymph nodes were axillary draining lymph nodes from breast cancer patients. TCRdb redid the calling of the multiplex PCR reads with MiXCR, one entry per CDR3 protein. Of some 200,000 distinct CDR3 sequences in the sample, around 29% were seen once. Sample: axillary lymph node tissue. These receptors were obtained from a female donor with breast cancer. Some clones in this sample may be carry-over from other donors' samples.

In this sample, this clonotype turned up many times. The chain links TRBV7-2 to TRBJ2-3; D perhaps matches TRBD1 (5 bases). V shed 7 bases and J shed 5 bases, with 16 bases lying between them. The CDR3 is 14 residues long. Germline CDR1 SGHTA, CDR2 FQGNSA. The CDR3 DNA reads TGTGCCAGCACCCGCCCACCAGGGATAGATACGCAGTATTTT. This gives the protein CASTRPPGIDTQYF.

In its sample, this clonotype was seen many times. The chain is built from TRBV29-1 and TRBJ2-4; 12 positions match TRBD2. The ends lost 3 bases at V and 2 bases at J; junction bases unmatched: 8. The CDR3 totals 17 residues. Germline V CDR1 and CDR2: SQVTM, ANQGSEA. The CDR3 is CSVERLAGAWTKNIQYF. CDR3 nucleotides: TGCAGCGTTGAGCGACTAGCGGGAGCGTGGACCAAAAACATTCAGTACTTC.

The chain carries TRBV14 and TRBJ2-1; D call uncertain. The CDR3 extends over 15 amino acids. Trimming shortened V by 0 bases and J by 4 bases, and 10 bases separated the two germline ends. CDR1 is SGHDN and CDR2 is FVKESK in the germline V gene. The CDR3 DNA reads as TGTGCCAGCAGCCAAGATTGGGGTGGGTACAATGAGCAGTTCTTC. Its translation: CASSQDWGGYNEQFF. The variable domain in full, with the rest retrieved from reference TRBV14 and TRBJ2-1, is EAGVTQFPSHSVIEKGQTVTLRCDPISGHDNLYWYRRVMGKEIKFLLHFVKESKQDESGMPNNRFLAERTGGTYSTLKVQPAELEDSGVYFCASSQDWGGYNEQFFGPGTRLTVL.

The rearrangement joins TRBV7-2 to TRBJ2-2; 13 nucleotides agree with TRBD2. The V segment lost 4 bases and the J segment 11 bases; nucleotides outside the gene matches: 10. The germline gives CDR1 SGHTA, CDR2 FQGNSA. This CDR3 contains 16 residues. The CDR3 sequence: CASSSILAGGPVELFF. Here the CDR3 DNA reads TGTGCCAGCAGCTCGATACTAGCGGGAGGGCCGGTCGAGCTGTTTTTT. Variable domain in full (rest from reference TRBV7-2 and TRBJ2-2): GAGVSQSPSNKVTEKGKDVELRCDPISGHTALYWYRQSLGQGLEFLIYFQGNSAPDKSGLPSDRFSAERTGGSVSTLTIQRTQQEDSAVYLCASSSILAGGPVELFFGEGSRLTVL.

As to this clonotype: Here the CDR3 omits its conserved ending phenylalanine or tryptophan, so a read error is the likely source. This sequence joins TRBV2 and TRBJ2-1, with 8 bases lining up with TRBD2. Germline V gene data show CDR1 as SNHLY and CDR2 as FYNNEI. The length of the CDR3 is 14 residues. CDR3 region: CASSDRTSRGEQFS. Here the CDR3 DNA reads TGTGCCAGTAGTGACCGGACTAGCCGAGGGGAGCAGTTCTCC.

The chain recombines TRBV11-2 with TRBJ2-7; a possible D gene is TRBD1 (5 bases). The CDR3 is made up of 13 amino acids. The V gene's germline CDR1 is SGHAT and CDR2 FQNNGV. Trimming removed 1 base from V and 6 bases from J, with 10 bases in between. The CDR3 region is CASSLGRGSEQYF. In nucleotides, the CDR3 is TGTGCCAGCAGCTTAGGTAGGGGCTCCGAGCAGTACTTC.

This clonotype has ten or more counts. V gene TRBV4-1 combines with J gene TRBJ1-5; D unresolved. The CDR3 consists of 13 residues. Trimming shortened V by 1 base and J by 7 bases, and 8 bases separated the two germline ends. The germline gives CDR1 MGHRA, CDR2 YSYEKL. The CDR3 loop reads CASSQAGEQPQHF. CDR3 nucleotide sequence: TGCGCCAGCAGCCAAGCCGGAGAGCAGCCCCAGCATTTT.

In regard to this clonotype: A read error is likely, as this CDR3 ends without the conserved phenylalanine or tryptophan. The DNA is left out, because the CDR3 cannot be placed on it with certainty; the CDR3 is given as TCRdb lists it. This rearrangement joins TRBV7-3 to TRBJ1-6. The CDR3 adds up to 17 amino acids, both ends counted. Germline V gives CDR1 SGHTA, CDR2 FQGTGA. CDR3 sequence: CASSSDRDKGVLGAGTS.

The chain combines TRBV5-4 with TRBJ1-2; D remains unclear. The germline gives CDR1 SGHNT, CDR2 YYREEE (reference sequence). The CDR3 totals 14 residues. V lost 4 bases to trimming and J lost 8 bases, with 18 bases between them. The DNA of the CDR3 is TGTGCCAGCAGCGCCCCCAGGTCGGATCAGGGCTACACCTTC. The encoded protein is CASSAPRSDQGYTF.

This clonotype was observed many times. The chain employs TRBV15 and TRBJ2-7; 8 bases fit TRBD2. Germline loops: CDR1 LNHNV, CDR2 YYDKDF (reference sequence). The CDR3 has 14 amino acids. V lost 4 bases and J lost 6; bases outside the gene matches: 8. CDR3 in amino acids: CATSTSSGTSEQYF. CDR3 in DNA: TGTGCCACCAGCACCAGTAGCGGGACCTCCGAGCAGTACTTC.

CDR3 in amino acids: CASSSGVAGRTDEQFF. The CDR3 DNA is TGCGCCAGCAGCTCAGGGGTGGCAGGGAGGACAGATGAGCAGTTCTTC. The J gene is TRBJ2-1, the V gene TRBV4-1; D possibly uses TRBD1 or TRBD2 (6 bases each). Trimming removed 5 bases at V and 8 bases at J, with 22 bases between. The germline gives CDR1 MGHRA, CDR2 YSYEKL. The CDR3 sequence is 16 residues long.

This clonotype was recorded at least ten times. The V gene is TRBV20-1, the J gene TRBJ1-2; D is unclear. Germline-derived CDR1 and CDR2 are DFQATT and SNEGSKA (reference sequence). The CDR3 sequence is 12 residues long. V shed 2 bases and J shed 2 bases, with 6 bases lying between them. The CDR3 DNA reads TGCAGTGCTAGAAGGCAGAACTATGGCTACACCTTC. Protein product: CSARRQNYGYTF.

The genes are TRBV18 and TRBJ1-1; D gene uncertain. The CDR3 contains 13 residues. The germline CDR1 and CDR2 sequences are KGHSH and LQKENI. Trimming left V 2 bases short and J 1 base short, with 5 bases between. The DNA for the CDR3 is TGTGCCAGCTCACCAGGAAGGAACACTGAAGCTTTCTTT. Its translation is CASSPGRNTEAFF.

This clonotype was detected a few times. This chain joins TRBV11-1 and TRBJ2-2; tentatively, D is TRBD2 (6 bases). The germline CDR1 and CDR2 sequences are SGHAT and FQDESV (reference sequence). The CDR3 is made up of 16 amino acids. The V end was cut by 6 bases, the J end by 0 bases, with 14 bases between. The DNA for the CDR3 is TGTGCCAGCAGTCCCACCGGGACTGCGAACACCGGGGAGCTGTTTTTT. Its translation: CASSPTGTANTGELFF.

At least ten counts were recorded for this clonotype. The V call is TRBV5-1, the J call TRBJ1-2; a possible D gene is TRBD1 (5 bases). CDR3 length equals 16 residues. Germline assignment: CDR1 SGHRS and CDR2 YFSETQ. With 4 bases removed from V and 4 bases from J, the gap between germline ends came to 20 bases. CDR3 nucleotides: TGCGCCAGCAGCACAGCCGGGGGATTTGGGACCTATGGCTACACCTTC. Protein sequence: CASSTAGGFGTYGYTF.

This clonotype was detected ten times or more. This sequence joins TRBV12-3 or TRBV12-4 and TRBJ2-1; 9 bases align to TRBD2. J gave up 3 bases and V 10 bases, and 10 bases lay outside the gene matches. The CDR3 extends over 15 amino acids. The CDR3 is CATTRDSGSYNEQFF. The DNA of the CDR3 is TGTGCCACCACCCGGGATAGCGGGAGCTACAATGAGCAGTTCTTC.

The CDR3 DNA reads as TGCAGCGCTCGACTAGCAAATGAGCAGTTCTTC. Translation: CSARLANEQFF. The chain carries TRBV29-1 and TRBJ2-1; TRBD2 agrees at 7 bases. V dropped 7 bases and J dropped 7; count of bases not matched to a gene: 4. The V gene's germline CDR1 is SQVTM and CDR2 ANQGSEA. The CDR3 is made up of 11 amino acids.

This clonotype was observed a few times. Just one base apart from a much larger clone, this may be a read error. The chain links TRBV20-1 to TRBJ2-1, with 13 positions matching TRBD2. CDR1 DFQATT and CDR2 SNEGSKA come from the germline V gene (reference sequence). CDR3 length: 16 amino acids. The CDR3 nucleotides are TGCAGTGCAGAAGAACTAGCGGGGGGGACCTACAATGAGCAGCTCTTC. Its translation is CSAEELAGGTYNEQLF.